This T cell receptor (beta chain) is drawn from a study of radiotherapy plus CTLA-4 blockade in lung cancer. Overall study: Objective responses were observed in 15% to 20% of patients, and disease control was achieved by approximately 34%.

Overall study results and limits: Expansion in blood of tumor-derived TCR clones was seen after radiotherapy plus ipilimumab. Strongest reported response predictors: early blood clone changes and post-radiation interferon-beta.

Enrolled patients, whose metastatic non-small-cell lung cancer was chemo-refractory, received focal radiation plus CTLA-4 blockade with ipilimumab. TCRdb keeps only in-frame clones here, not all; method: immunoSEQ multiplex PCR. The sample records about 80,000 clones, around 87% being singletons. With V trimmed by 6 bases and J by 7 bases, 2 bases remained unmatched. This CDR3 is 13 amino acids long. CDR1 SNHLY and CDR2 FYNNEI come from the germline V gene. Remarks on this clone: Its antigen is unknown.

This material consisted of peripheral blood, taken from a patient treated with radiotherapy plus ipilimumab. The TCR was taken from a human donor with non-small cell lung cancer who had stable disease on radiotherapy plus ipilimumab. The chain combines TRBV2 with TRBJ2-2; the match to TRBD2 covers 10 bases. Here the CDR3 reads CASRGLASGELFF. The CDR3 bases are TGTGCCAGCAGGGGACTAGCGAGCGGGGAGCTGTTTTTT.